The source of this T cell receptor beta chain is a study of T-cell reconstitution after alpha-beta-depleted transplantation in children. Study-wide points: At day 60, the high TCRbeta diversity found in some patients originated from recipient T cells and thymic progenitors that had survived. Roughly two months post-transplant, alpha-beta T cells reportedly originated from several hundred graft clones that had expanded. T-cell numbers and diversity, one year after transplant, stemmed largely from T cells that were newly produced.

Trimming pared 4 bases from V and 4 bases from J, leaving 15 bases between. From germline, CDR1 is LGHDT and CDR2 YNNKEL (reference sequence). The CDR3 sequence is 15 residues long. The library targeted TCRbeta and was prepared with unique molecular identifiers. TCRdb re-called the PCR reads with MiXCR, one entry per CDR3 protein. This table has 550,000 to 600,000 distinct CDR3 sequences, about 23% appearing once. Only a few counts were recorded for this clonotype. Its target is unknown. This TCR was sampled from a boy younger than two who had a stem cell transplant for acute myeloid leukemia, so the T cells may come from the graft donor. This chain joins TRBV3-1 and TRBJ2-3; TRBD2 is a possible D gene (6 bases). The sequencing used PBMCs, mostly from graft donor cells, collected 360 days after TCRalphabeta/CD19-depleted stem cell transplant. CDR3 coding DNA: TGTGCCAGCAGCCTCGCATTCGGGGAGGCAGATACGCAGTATTTT. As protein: CASSLAFGEADTQYF.